This passage covers 2 T cell receptor beta chains from one sample sequenced in a study of CD8 T cells in ankylosing spondylitis. TCRdb re-called the 5' RACE reads with MiXCR, one entry per CDR3 protein. Of some 130,000 distinct CDR3 sequences listed, around 7.9% are singletons. What was sequenced was blood, either unsorted or a sorted T cell fraction (not recorded which). Receptors were obtained from a female donor with ankylosing spondylitis or in good health (not recorded which).

This clonotype has a count of ten or more. Because the CDR3 is missing its conserved closing phenylalanine or tryptophan, this is likely a read error. The DNA is omitted, as the CDR3 cannot be located on it reliably, and the CDR3 follows TCRdb's listing. The chain is built from TRBV24-1 and TRBJ2-3. The CDR3 contains 8 residues when both ends are counted. Germline assignment: CDR1 KGHDR and CDR2 SFDVKD. Here the CDR3 reads CATSDFDT.

This chain links TRBV30 with TRBJ1-4, with D possibly matching TRBD1 (5 bases). The length of the CDR3 is 14 residues. The germline gives CDR1 GTSNPN, CDR2 SVGIG (reference sequence). Trimming pared 3 bases from V and 4 bases from J, leaving 12 bases between. Here the CDR3 reads CAWSRDSRNEKLFF. CDR3 nucleotide sequence: TGTGCCTGGAGCAGGGACTCCCGTAATGAAAAACTGTTTTTT.